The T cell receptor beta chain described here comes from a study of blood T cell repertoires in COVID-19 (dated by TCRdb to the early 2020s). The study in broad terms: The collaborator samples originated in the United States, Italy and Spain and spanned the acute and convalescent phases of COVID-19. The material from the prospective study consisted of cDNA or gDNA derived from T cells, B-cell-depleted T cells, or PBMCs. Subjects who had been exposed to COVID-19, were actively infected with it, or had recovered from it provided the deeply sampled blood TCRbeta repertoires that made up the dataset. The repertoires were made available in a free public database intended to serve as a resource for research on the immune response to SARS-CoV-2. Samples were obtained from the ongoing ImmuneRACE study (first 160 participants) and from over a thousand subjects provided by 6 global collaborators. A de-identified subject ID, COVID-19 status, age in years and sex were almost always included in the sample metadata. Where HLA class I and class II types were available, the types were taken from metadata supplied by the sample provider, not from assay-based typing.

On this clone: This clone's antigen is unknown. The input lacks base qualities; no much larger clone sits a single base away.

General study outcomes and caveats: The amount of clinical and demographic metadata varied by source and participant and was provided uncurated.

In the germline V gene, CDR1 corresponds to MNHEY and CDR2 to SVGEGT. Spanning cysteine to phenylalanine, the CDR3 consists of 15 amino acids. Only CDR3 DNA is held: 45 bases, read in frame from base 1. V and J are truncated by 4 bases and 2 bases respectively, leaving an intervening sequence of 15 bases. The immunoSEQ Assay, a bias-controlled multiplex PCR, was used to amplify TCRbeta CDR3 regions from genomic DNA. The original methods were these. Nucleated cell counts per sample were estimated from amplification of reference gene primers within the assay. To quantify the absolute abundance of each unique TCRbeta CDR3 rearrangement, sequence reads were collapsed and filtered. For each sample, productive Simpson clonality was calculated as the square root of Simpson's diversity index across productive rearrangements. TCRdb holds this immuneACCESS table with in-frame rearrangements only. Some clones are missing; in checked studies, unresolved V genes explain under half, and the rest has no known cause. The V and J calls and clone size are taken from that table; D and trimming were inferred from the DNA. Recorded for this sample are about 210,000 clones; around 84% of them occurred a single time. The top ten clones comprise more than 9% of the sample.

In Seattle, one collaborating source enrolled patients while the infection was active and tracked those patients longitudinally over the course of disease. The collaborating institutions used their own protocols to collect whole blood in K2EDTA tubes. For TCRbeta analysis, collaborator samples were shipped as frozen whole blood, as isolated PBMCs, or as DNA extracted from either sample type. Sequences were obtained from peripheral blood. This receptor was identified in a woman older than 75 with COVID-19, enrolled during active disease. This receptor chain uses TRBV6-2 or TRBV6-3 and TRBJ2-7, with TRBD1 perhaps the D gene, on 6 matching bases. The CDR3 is CASSSYQGRPYEQYF. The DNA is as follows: TGTGCCAGCAGTTCCTATCAGGGGCGCCCCTACGAGCAGTACTTC.